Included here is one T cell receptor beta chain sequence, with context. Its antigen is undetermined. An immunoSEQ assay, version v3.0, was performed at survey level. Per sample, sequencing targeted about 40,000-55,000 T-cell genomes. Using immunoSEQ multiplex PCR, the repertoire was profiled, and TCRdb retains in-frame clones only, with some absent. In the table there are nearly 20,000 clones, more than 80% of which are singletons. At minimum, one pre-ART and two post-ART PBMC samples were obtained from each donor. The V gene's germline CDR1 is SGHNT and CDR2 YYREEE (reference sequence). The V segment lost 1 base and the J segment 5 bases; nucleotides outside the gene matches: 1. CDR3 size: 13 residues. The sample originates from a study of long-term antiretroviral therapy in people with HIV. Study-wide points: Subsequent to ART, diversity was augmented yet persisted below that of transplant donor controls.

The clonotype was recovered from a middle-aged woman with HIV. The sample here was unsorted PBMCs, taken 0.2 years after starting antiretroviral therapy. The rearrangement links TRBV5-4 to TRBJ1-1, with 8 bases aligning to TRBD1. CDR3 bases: TGTGCCAGCAGCTTGAACAGGGGGACTGAAGCTTTCTTT. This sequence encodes CASSLNRGTEAFF.